This TCR beta chain derives from a study of cytomegalovirus exposure and HLA in healthy donors. CDR3 length: 14 residues. The V gene lost 3 bases and the J gene lost 1 base, with 9 bases spanning the gap. Germline V lookup: CDR1 MRHNA, CDR2 SNTAGT. PCR used 60 Vbeta primers and 13 Jbeta primers. Generated by immunoSEQ multiplex PCR, the TCRdb table keeps only in-frame clones and is missing some. The table records 95,000 to 150,000 clones, 80% of them present only once. The rearrangement joins TRBV6-4 to TRBJ1-1, with D perhaps matching TRBD1 (5 bases). This TCR was recovered from a man aged 25-40 years in good health and CMV-seropositive. Sequenced material: PBMCs. The CDR3: CASSEGGENTEAFF. CDR3 sequence (DNA): TGTGCCAGCAGTGAGGGGGGGGAGAACACTGAAGCTTTCTTT.